This T cell receptor beta chain was observed in a study of T cell responses to AZD1222 COVID-19 vaccine. The table came from immunoSEQ multiplex PCR; TCRdb's copy has only in-frame clones and leaves some out. The sample consists of approximately 120,000 clones, 85% of them appearing once. Study-wide results and limits: With two AZD1222 doses given, Spike-specific TCR breadth and depth both rose. Researchers report vaccine-associated CD4 TCRs spanning spike, with dominance at 160-218 and 743-854.

As to this clone: Its antigen remains unknown.

Between the trimmed V and J ends, which lost 10 bases and 9 bases, there was a span of 21 bases. The CDR3 runs to 13 residues. The germline V gene has CDR1 MNHEY and CDR2 SVGAGI. Timing groups of about 4 and about 12 weeks for second doses were pooled. The sample was peripheral blood, taken 28 days after the second AZD1222 dose. This TCR came from an adult who received the AZD1222 COVID-19 vaccine. The chain couples TRBV6-5 to TRBJ2-5, with a possible D match to TRBD1 (6 bases). Written as DNA, the CDR3 is TGTGCCACCCTAGAGGGGGTGTCGTTGGCCCAGTACTTC. This gives the protein CATLEGVSLAQYF.